One TCR beta chain is described in this entry. The target antigen is unknown. Germline CDR1 and CDR2: KGHSH and LQKENI. The length of the CDR3 is 13 residues. The V end was cut by 4 bases, the J end by 4 bases, with 7 bases between. These data belong to a study of shared clonotypes between healthy human individuals. Study-level results: It was the non-shared clonotypes that had lower generation probabilities than clonotypes shared by all four donors. Generally, naive subsets came out with larger estimated richness than memory subsets.

In the sorted-subset replicate PCRs, 200 ng DNA, tens of thousands of T cell genomes, was used. Profiling relied on immunoSEQ multiplex PCR, and the TCRdb table lists in-frame clones only, not all of them. The sample consists of around 2.5 million clones, over 85% of them appearing once. The rearrangement uses TRBV18 and TRBJ2-2; D might be TRBD2 (6 bases). The sequencing sample was made of naive CD4+ T cells from PBMCs. The subset denotes: CD45RA+ positively selected. The TCR originated in a man between 18 and 35 years old in good health. Some clones in this sample may be carry-over from other donors' samples. The CDR3 protein is CASSREATGELFF. CDR3 coding DNA: TGTGCCAGCTCACGGGAGGCCACCGGGGAGCTGTTTTTT.